This T cell receptor beta chain was documented in a study of T cell changes during pregnancy in multiple sclerosis. This CDR3 contains 12 residues. Trimming took off 7 bases at V and 4 bases at J, with 8 bases between the two ends. From germline, CDR1 is MDHEN and CDR2 SYDVKM. TCRdb's copy holds only in-frame clones and misses some; the assay was immunoSEQ multiplex PCR. The data hold 70,000 to 80,000 clones, with about 89% observed a single time. Specimen: CD4+ T cells from peripheral blood mononuclear cells, collected before pregnancy. The chain recombines TRBV28 with TRBJ2-1, with D possibly being TRBD2 (5 bases). The source is a female donor with multiple sclerosis, enrolled in a pregnancy study. The CDR3 bases are TGTGCCAGCAAGCGGACTTACAATGAGCAGTTCTTC. Protein product: CASKRTYNEQFF.